This T cell receptor (beta chain) was identified during a study of identical twins. General observations from the study: Twins shared out-of-frame alpha sequences with excess low generation probability. Possibly, invariant MAIT and iNKT cells partly confounded zero-insertion analyses. The study found that models underestimated out-of-frame TCR alpha sharing in monozygotic twins.

Template switching added a universal primer site; cDNA carried unique molecular identifiers. In TCRdb, the 5' RACE reads were re-called with MiXCR into one record per CDR3 protein. Found here are about 1.7 million distinct CDR3 sequences, more than 30% of them singletons; the top ten hold more than 0.25%. Turning to this clonotype: What it binds is not known.

The source material was cord blood. The receptor comes from a newborn girl in good health.

The CDR3 nucleotides are TGCAGCGCCCGACAGAGTATGAACACTGAAGCTTTCTTT. This codes for CSARQSMNTEAFF. The chain combines TRBV29-1 with TRBJ1-1, with TRBD1 as a possible D gene (5 bases). Trimming pared 7 bases from V and 0 bases from J, leaving 12 bases between. Germline CDR1 and CDR2: SQVTM and ANQGSEA. CDR3 length: 13 amino acids. Based on the CDR3 plus reference TRBV29-1 and TRBJ1-1, the full variable domain is SAVISQKPSRDICQRGTSLTIQCQVDSQVTMMFWYRQQPGQSLTLIATANQGSEATYESGFVIDKFPISRPNLTFSTLTVSNMSPEDSSIYLCSARQSMNTEAFFGQGTRLTVV.